One and the same sample provided the 3 T cell receptor beta chains below, sequenced in a study of T cell repertoires and HLA-DP antigens. The antigens these receptors bind are not known. Sequencing was performed with immunoSEQ multiplex PCR; in TCRdb, only in-frame clones are kept and a portion is missing. The sample lists 65,000 to 90,000 clones, around 80% occurring once. Sequenced material: CD4+ T cells from PBMCs. Receptors were obtained from a man aged 60 to 75 in good health and CMV-seronegative.

The chain carries TRBV19 and TRBJ2-2; 10 bases agree with TRBD1. CDR1 is LNHDA, CDR2 SQIVND, per germline (reference sequence). The CDR3 sequence is 15 residues long. V lost 6 bases, J lost 3 bases, and 4 bases stayed unmatched. CDR3 nucleotide sequence: TGTGCCAGTAGAGCCGGGACAGGGGACACCGGGGAGCTGTTTTTT. Residues: CASRAGTGDTGELFF.

V and J are TRBV29-1 and TRBJ1-1, with D possibly being TRBD1 (5 bases). V was clipped by 2 bases and J by 0 bases, with 19 bases between them. In germline, CDR1 is SQVTM, CDR2 ANQGSEA. The CDR3 has 17 residues. CDR3 residues: CSVEKERGRVMNTEAFF. The CDR3 DNA sequence: TGCAGCGTTGAAAAGGAAAGGGGCAGGGTGATGAACACTGAAGCTTTCTTT.

Notes on this clone: Compared with germline, one end of the junction differs, possibly owing to a read error. The chain is built from TRBV9 and TRBJ1-2, with TRBD1 matching over 8 bases. CDR3 length: 14 residues. The V gene's germline CDR1 is SGDLS and CDR2 YYNGEE. DNA for the CDR3: TGTGCCAGCAGCCCCCAGTCAGGGGGCGCTGGCTTGGACTTC. This translates into CASSPQSGGAGLDF.